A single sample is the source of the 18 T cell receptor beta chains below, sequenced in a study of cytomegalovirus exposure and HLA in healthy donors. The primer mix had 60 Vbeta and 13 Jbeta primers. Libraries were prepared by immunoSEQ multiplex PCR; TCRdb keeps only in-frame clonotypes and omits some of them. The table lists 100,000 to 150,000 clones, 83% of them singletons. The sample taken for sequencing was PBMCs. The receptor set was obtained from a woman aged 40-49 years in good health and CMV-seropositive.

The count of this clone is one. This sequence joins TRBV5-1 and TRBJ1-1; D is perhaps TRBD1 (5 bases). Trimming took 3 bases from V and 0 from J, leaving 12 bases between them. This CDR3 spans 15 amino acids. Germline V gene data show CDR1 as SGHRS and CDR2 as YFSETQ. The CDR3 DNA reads TGCGCCAGCAGCTCCTGGGGGGGGATGAACACTGAAGCTTTCTTT. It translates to CASSSWGGMNTEAFF.

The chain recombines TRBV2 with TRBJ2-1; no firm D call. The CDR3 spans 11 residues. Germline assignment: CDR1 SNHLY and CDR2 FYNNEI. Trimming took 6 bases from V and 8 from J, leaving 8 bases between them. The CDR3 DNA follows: TGTGCCAGCAGCCCTTTAGATGAGCAGTTCTTC. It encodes CASSPLDEQFF.

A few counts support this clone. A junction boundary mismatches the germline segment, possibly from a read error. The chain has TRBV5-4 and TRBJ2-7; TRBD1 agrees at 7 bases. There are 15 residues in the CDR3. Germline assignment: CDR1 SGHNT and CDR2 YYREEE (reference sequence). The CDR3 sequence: CASSQDRAGGYEQYF. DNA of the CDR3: TGCGCCAGCAGCCAAGATCGGGCAGGGGGCTACGAGCAGTACTTC.

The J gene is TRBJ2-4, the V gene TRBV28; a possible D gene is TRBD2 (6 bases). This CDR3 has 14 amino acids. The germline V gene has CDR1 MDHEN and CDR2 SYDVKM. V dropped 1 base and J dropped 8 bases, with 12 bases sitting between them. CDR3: CASSLSGSVYIQYF. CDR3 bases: TGTGCCAGCAGTTTATCCGGGAGTGTCTACATTCAGTACTTC.

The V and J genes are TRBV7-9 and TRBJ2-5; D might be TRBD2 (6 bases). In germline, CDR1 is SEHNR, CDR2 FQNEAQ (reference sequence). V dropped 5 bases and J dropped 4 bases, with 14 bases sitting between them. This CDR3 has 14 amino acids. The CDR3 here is CASSGGEDRETQYF. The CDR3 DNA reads TGTGCCAGCAGCGGCGGGGAAGACCGAGAGACCCAGTACTTC.

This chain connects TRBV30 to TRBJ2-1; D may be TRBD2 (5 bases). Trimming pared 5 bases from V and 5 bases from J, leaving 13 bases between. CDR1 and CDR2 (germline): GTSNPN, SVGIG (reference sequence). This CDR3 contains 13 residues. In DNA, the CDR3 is TGTGCCTGGTCCCGGGAAGCGGACAATGAGCAGTTCTTC. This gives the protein CAWSREADNEQFF. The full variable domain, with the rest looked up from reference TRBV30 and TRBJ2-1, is SQTIHQWPATLVQPVGSPLSLECTVEGTSNPNLYWYRQAAGRGLQLLFYSVGIGQISSEVPQNLSASRPQDRQFILSSKKLLLSDSGFYLCAWSREADNEQFFGPGTRLTVL.

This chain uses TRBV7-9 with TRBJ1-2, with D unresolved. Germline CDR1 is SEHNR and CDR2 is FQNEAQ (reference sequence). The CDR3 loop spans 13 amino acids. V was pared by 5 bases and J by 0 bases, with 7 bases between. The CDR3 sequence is CASSERANYGYTF. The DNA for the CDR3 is TGTGCCAGCAGCGAACGAGCTAACTATGGCTACACCTTC.

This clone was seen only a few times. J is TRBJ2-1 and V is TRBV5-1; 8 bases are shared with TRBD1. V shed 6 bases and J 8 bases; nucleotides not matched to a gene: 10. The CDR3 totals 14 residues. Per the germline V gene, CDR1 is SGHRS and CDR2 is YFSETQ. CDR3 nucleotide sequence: TGCGCCAGCATGCAGGGGGCCTCCGGGGATGAGCAGTTCTTC. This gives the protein CASMQGASGDEQFF.

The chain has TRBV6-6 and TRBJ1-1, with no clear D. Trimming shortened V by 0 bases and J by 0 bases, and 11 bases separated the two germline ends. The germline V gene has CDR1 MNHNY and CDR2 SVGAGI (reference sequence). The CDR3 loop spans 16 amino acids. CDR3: CASSYSYRVVNTEAFF. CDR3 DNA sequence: TGTGCCAGCAGTTACTCGTATCGGGTGGTGAACACTGAAGCTTTCTTT.

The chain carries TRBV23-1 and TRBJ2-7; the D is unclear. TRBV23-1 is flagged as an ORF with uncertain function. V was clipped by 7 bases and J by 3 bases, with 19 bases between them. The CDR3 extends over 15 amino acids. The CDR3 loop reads CASNPTLAPSYEQYF. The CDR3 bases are TGCGCCAGCAACCCTACCTTGGCCCCTAGCTACGAGCAGTACTTC.

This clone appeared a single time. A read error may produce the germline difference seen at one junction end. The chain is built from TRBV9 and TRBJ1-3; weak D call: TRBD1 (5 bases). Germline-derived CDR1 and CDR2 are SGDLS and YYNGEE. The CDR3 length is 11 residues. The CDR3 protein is CASSVGPDIHF. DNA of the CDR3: TGTGCCAGCAGCGTAGGCCCGGACATTCATTTT. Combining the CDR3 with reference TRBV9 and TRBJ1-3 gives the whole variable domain DSGVTQTPKHLITATGQRVTLRCSPRSGDLSVYWYQQSLDQGLQFLIQYYNGEERAKGNILERFSAQQFPDLHSELNLSSLELGDSALYFCASSVGPDIHFGEGSWLTVV.

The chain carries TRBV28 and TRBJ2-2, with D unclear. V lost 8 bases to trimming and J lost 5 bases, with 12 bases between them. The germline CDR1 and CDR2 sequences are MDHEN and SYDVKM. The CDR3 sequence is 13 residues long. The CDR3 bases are TGTGCCAGCCGATTCGGCAGGACCGGGGAGCTGTTTTTT. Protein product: CASRFGRTGELFF.

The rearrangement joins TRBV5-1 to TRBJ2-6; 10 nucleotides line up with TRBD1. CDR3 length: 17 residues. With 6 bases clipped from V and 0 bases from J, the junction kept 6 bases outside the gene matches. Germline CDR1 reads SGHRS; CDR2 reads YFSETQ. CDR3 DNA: TGCGCCAGCACGGGGACAGGGGCGCTCTCTGGGGCCAACGTCCTGACTTTC. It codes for CASTGTGALSGANVLTF.

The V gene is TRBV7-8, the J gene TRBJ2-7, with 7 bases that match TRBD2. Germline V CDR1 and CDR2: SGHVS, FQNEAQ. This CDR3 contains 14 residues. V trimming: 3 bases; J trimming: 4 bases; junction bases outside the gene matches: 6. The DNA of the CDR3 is TGTGCCAGCAGCTTGGGGGGGAGTGGGTACGAGCAGTACTTC. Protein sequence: CASSLGGSGYEQYF. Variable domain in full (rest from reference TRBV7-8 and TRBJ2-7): GAGVSQSPRYKVAKRGQDVALRCDPISGHVSLFWYQQALGQGPEFLTYFQNEAQLDKSGLPSDRFFAERPEGSVSTLKIQRTQQEDSAVYLCASSLGGSGYEQYFGPGTRLTVT.

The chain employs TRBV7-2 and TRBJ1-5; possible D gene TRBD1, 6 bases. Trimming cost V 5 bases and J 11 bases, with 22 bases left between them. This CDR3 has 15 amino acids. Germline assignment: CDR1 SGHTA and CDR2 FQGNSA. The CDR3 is CASSHRGGRFGTQHF. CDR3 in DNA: TGTGCCAGCAGCCATAGGGGGGGCCGGTTCGGAACCCAGCATTTT.

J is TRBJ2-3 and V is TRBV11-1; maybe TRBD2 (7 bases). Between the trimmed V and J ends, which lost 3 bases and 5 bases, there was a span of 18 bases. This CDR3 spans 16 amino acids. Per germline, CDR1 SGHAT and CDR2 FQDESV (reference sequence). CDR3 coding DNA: TGTGCCAGCAGCTTTGATCCAACAGGGAGGGGAGATACGCAGTATTTT. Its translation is CASSFDPTGRGDTQYF.

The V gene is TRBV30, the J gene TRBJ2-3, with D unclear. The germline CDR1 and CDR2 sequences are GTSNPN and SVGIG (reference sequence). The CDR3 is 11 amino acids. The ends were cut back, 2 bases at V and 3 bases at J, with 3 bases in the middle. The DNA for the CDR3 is TGTGCCTGGAGTCCGACAGATACGCAGTATTTT. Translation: CAWSPTDTQYF.

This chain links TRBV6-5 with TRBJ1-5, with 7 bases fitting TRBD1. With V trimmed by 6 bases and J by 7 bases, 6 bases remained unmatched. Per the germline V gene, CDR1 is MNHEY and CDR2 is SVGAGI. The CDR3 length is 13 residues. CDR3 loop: CASRQNRGQPQHF. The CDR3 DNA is TGTGCCAGCAGACAGAACAGGGGACAGCCCCAGCATTTT.